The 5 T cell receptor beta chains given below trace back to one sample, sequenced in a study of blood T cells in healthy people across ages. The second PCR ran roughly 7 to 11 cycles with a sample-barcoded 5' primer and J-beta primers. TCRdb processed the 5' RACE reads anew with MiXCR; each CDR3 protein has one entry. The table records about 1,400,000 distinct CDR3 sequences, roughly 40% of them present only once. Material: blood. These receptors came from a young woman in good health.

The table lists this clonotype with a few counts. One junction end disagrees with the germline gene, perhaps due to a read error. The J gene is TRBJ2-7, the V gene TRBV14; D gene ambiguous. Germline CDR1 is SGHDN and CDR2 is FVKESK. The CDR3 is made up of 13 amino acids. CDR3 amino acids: CASSQYGTYEQYF. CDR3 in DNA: TGTGCTAGCAGCCAATATGGGACCTACGAGCAGTACTTC.

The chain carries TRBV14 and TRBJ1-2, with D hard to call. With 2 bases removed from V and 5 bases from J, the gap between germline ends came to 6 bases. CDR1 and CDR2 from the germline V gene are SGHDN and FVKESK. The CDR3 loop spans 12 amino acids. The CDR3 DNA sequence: TGTGCCAGCAGCCAACTTACATATGGCTACACCTTC. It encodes CASSQLTYGYTF.

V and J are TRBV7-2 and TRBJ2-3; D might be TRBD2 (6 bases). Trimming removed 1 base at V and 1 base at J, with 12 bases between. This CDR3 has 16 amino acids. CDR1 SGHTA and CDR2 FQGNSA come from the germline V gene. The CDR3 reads CASSLVAQRGTDTQYF. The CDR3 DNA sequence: TGTGCCAGCAGCTTAGTGGCTCAGCGGGGCACAGATACGCAGTATTTT.

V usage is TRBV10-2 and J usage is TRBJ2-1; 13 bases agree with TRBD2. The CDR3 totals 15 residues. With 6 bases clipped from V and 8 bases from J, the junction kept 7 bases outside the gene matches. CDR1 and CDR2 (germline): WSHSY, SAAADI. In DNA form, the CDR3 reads TGCGCCAGCAGGCTCACTAGCGGGGGGGGGGATGAGCAGTTCTTC. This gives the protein CASRLTSGGGDEQFF.

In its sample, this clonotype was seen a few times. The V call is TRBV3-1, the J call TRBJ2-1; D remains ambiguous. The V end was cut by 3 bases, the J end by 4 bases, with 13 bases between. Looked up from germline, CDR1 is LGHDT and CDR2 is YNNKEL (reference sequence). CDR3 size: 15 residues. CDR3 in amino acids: CASSHGSVEYNEQFF. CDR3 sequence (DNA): TGTGCCAGCAGCCATGGATCAGTCGAATACAATGAGCAGTTCTTC.